This T cell receptor (beta chain) was captured in a study of cytomegalovirus exposure and HLA in healthy donors. CDR3 length: 12 residues. V was cut by 4 bases and J by 4 bases, with 8 bases left in between. Germline V gene data show CDR1 as LNHDA and CDR2 as SQIVND (reference sequence). Primers for the PCR totalled 60 Vbeta and 13 Jbeta. Repertoires were generated with immunoSEQ multiplex PCR, while TCRdb's copy carries only in-frame clones and drops some. In the table there are roughly 200,000 clones, under 9.5% of which are singletons. The table lists this clone with a few counts. Its cognate antigen is unknown. Findings of the study overall: Roughly uniform depth of sequencing across donors was assumed in presence/absence analyses. A few of the chains that were CMV-associated were confirmed in vitro to be specific for CMV antigens.

The receptor's source is a woman aged 25 to 39 in good health and CMV-seropositive. Sequenced sample: PBMCs. The genes are TRBV19 and TRBJ2-7; D is uncertain. CDR3: CASSTLGYEQYF. The CDR3 nucleotides are TGTGCCAGTAGTACCCTCGGGTACGAGCAGTACTTC.